Presented here are 16 T cell receptor beta chains from one specimen sequenced in a study of cytomegalovirus exposure and HLA in healthy donors. The PCR used 60 Vbeta and 13 Jbeta primers. The assay was immunoSEQ multiplex PCR, and TCRdb's table has in-frame clones only and misses some. The sample consists of 100,000 to 150,000 clones, roughly four fifths of them appearing once. Sequencing was carried out using PBMCs. The receptors come from a woman aged 50 to 60 in good health and CMV-seropositive.

The CDR3 reads CASSEPRMGPETQYF. CDR3 sequence (DNA): TGTGCCAGCAGTGAACCCCGAATGGGGCCAGAGACCCAGTACTTC. The rearrangement joins TRBV2 to TRBJ2-5; TRBD1 might be the D (5 bases). The V gene lost 2 bases and the J gene lost 4 bases, with 14 bases spanning the gap. CDR1 and CDR2 (germline): SNHLY, FYNNEI. The length of the CDR3 is 15 residues.

The CDR3 protein is CASSRDRGAEAFF. In nucleotides, the CDR3 is TGTGCCAGCAGCCGCGACAGGGGCGCTGAAGCTTTCTTT. The V and J genes are TRBV5-4 and TRBJ1-1, with 8 bases fitting TRBD1. The germline gives CDR1 SGHNT, CDR2 YYREEE (reference sequence). The CDR3 has 13 amino acids. V dropped 4 bases and J dropped 6; count of bases not matched to a gene: 5.

V and J are TRBV2 and TRBJ1-2; 7 bases align to TRBD1. V lost 1 base, J lost 4 bases, and 6 bases stayed unmatched. Germline values: CDR1 SNHLY, CDR2 FYNNEI. This CDR3 is 15 amino acids long. The CDR3 spells CASSEVEGQFYGYTF. The CDR3 nucleotides read TGTGCCAGCAGTGAAGTAGAGGGACAGTTCTATGGCTACACCTTC.

The chain links TRBV7-8 to TRBJ2-3, with 8 nucleotides matching TRBD1. This CDR3 region has 16 residues. Germline values: CDR1 SGHVS, CDR2 FQNEAQ. The J segment lost 1 base and the V segment lost 5 bases, leaving 8 bases of the junction unmatched. CDR3 residues: CASSPQGERGTDTQYF. CDR3 coding DNA: TGTGCCAGCAGCCCACAGGGGGAGAGGGGCACAGATACGCAGTATTTT.

The sample holds a few counts of this clone. CDR3 loop: CASGSGQANTGELFF. The DNA of the CDR3 is TGTGCTAGTGGCTCCGGACAGGCAAACACCGGGGAGCTGTTTTTT. The rearrangement links TRBV12-5 to TRBJ2-2; 7 bases map to TRBD1. The CDR3 totals 15 residues. V was pared by 6 bases and J by 2 bases, with 6 bases of the junction left unmatched. The germline V gene has CDR1 LGHNT and CDR2 FRNRAP.

The V gene is TRBV6-6, the J gene TRBJ2-3; maybe TRBD1 (5 bases). CDR1 MNHNY and CDR2 SVGAGI come from the germline V gene (reference sequence). Trimming removed 0 bases at V and 6 bases at J, with 13 bases between. The CDR3 loop spans 15 amino acids. CDR3 region: CASSYSWKGSDTQYF. CDR3 sequence (DNA): TGTGCCAGCAGTTACTCCTGGAAGGGGTCGGATACGCAGTATTTT.

In DNA, the CDR3 is TGTGCCAGTATGCACCTACTAACAGGGGGGGCTGGCTACACCTTC. It is translated as CASMHLLTGGAGYTF. The chain uses TRBV19 and TRBJ1-2, with 8 positions matching TRBD1. The ends lost 7 bases at V and 7 bases at J; junction bases unmatched: 14. CDR1 and CDR2 from the germline V gene are LNHDA and SQIVND (reference sequence). This CDR3 has 15 amino acids.

The chain links TRBV6-1 to TRBJ2-3, with 7 bases lining up with TRBD1. Germline V CDR1 and CDR2: MNHNS, SASEGT. With 3 bases clipped from V and 5 bases from J, the junction kept 11 bases outside the gene matches. CDR3 size: 16 residues. The CDR3 sequence is CASSDKGATFLDTQYF. CDR3 in DNA: TGTGCCAGCAGTGACAAGGGGGCGACATTTTTAGATACGCAGTATTTT.

The chain joins TRBV7-9 to TRBJ2-5, with D hard to call. CDR1 and CDR2 (germline): SEHNR, FQNEAQ (reference sequence). V shed 3 bases and J shed 4 bases, with 3 bases lying between them. This CDR3 is 11 amino acids long. The CDR3 here is CASSFGETQYF. Written as DNA, the CDR3 is TGTGCCAGCAGCTTCGGAGAGACCCAGTACTTC.

The table lists this clone with a few counts. CDR3 sequence (DNA): TGCGCCAGCAGCCAAGGTGACAGGGGAGGGTCACCCCTCCACTTT. Translating it yields CASSQGDRGGSPLHF. The chain has TRBV4-1 and TRBJ1-6; 8 bases map to TRBD1. CDR1 and CDR2 (germline): MGHRA, YSYEKL. The CDR3 is 15 residues long. Trimming removed 1 base from V and 10 bases from J; junction bases left unmatched: 6.

CDR3 in amino acids: CASALGGNTEAFF. CDR3 nucleotide sequence: TGTGCCAGCGCCCTGGGAGGGAACACTGAAGCTTTCTTT. The gene calls are TRBV9 and TRBJ1-1; D not resolved. CDR1 SGDLS and CDR2 YYNGEE come from the germline V gene. V lost 7 bases, J lost 1 base, and 11 bases lay in between. The CDR3 totals 13 residues.

The V and J genes are TRBV29-1 and TRBJ2-5; 8 bases agree with TRBD1. The germline gives CDR1 SQVTM, CDR2 ANQGSEA. This CDR3 is 13 amino acids long. V dropped 7 bases and J dropped 4; count of bases not matched to a gene: 8. CDR3 sequence reads: CSARQGIAETQYF. The CDR3 DNA follows: TGCAGCGCCAGACAGGGGATAGCAGAGACCCAGTACTTC.

This clone was seen a few times. The genes are TRBV7-9 and TRBJ2-1; D uncertain. The CDR3 runs to 15 residues. Per the germline V gene, CDR1 is SEHNR and CDR2 is FQNEAQ (reference sequence). With 5 bases removed from V and 1 base from J, the gap between germline ends came to 12 bases. The CDR3: CASSLVFGSYNEQFF. The CDR3 DNA is TGTGCCAGCAGCCTCGTTTTCGGGTCCTACAATGAGCAGTTCTTC.

The chain links TRBV6-5 to TRBJ1-3, with 7 positions matching TRBD1. V dropped 7 bases and J dropped 7; count of bases not matched to a gene: 13. CDR1 and CDR2 from the germline V gene are MNHEY and SVGAGI. The CDR3 runs to 15 residues. CDR3 protein: CASIKRTGTGNTIYF. As DNA, the CDR3 is TGTGCCAGCATCAAACGGACAGGAACGGGTAACACCATATATTTT.

This clone is a singleton in its sample. The J gene is TRBJ2-7, the V gene TRBV6-5, with TRBD1 matching over 7 bases. V lost 6 bases to trimming and J lost 3 bases; unmatched junction nucleotides: 8. CDR3 size: 14 residues. Germline loops: CDR1 MNHEY, CDR2 SVGAGI. This chain's CDR3 is CASSRDSRNYEQYF. In nucleotides, the CDR3 is TGTGCCAGCAGCCGGGACAGTAGGAACTACGAGCAGTACTTC.

The chain uses TRBV9 and TRBJ1-1; 9 bases line up with TRBD1. Germline V CDR1 and CDR2: SGDLS, YYNGEE. V lost 3 bases to trimming and J lost 14 bases; unmatched junction nucleotides: 17. This CDR3 has 15 amino acids. This CDR3 reads CASSASGTGSALLFF. CDR3 nucleotide sequence: TGTGCCAGCAGCGCCTCCGGGACAGGGTCCGCCCTGTTATTCTTT.